This T cell receptor (beta chain) originates from a study of shared clonotypes between healthy human individuals. Study outcomes and limitations: An anticipated effect of sequencing depth on clonotype sharing among donors was recognized.

This clone was observed once. What it recognizes is unknown. Method: immunoSEQ multiplex PCR; TCRdb's copy keeps in-frame clones and lacks some. The sample includes about 2.3 million clones, 80% to 95% seen only once; the top ten take roughly 0.34%. The CDR3 contains 15 residues. The V gene's germline CDR1 is MNHEY and CDR2 SVGAGI. Trimming cost V 0 bases and J 6 bases; bases outside gene matches: 6. Sequenced sample: naive CD4+ T cells from PBMCs. Subset meaning: CD45RA+ positively selected. This clonotype was obtained from a man between 18 and 29 years old in good health. Some clones in this sample may be carry-over from other donors' samples. The chain uses TRBV6-5 and TRBJ2-7; 9 nucleotides align to TRBD1. The chain's CDR3 is CASSYSWDRAGEQYF. In nucleotides, the CDR3 is TGTGCCAGCAGTTACTCCTGGGACAGGGCCGGCGAGCAGTACTTC.